One and the same sample provided the 11 T cell receptor beta chains below, sequenced in a study of T cell responses to AZD1222 COVID-19 vaccine. TCRdb's copy holds only in-frame clones and misses some; the assay was immunoSEQ multiplex PCR. The sample has around 150,000 clones, about 95% seen once. The sample consisted of peripheral blood, taken on day 0 of AZD1222 vaccination. These receptors all stem from an adult in good health.

The chain combines TRBV6-1 with TRBJ2-1; 8 positions match TRBD2. This CDR3 contains 16 residues. Per germline, CDR1 MNHNS and CDR2 SASEGT. After removal of 4 bases from V and 6 bases from J, the junction contained 11 bases not matched to a gene. The CDR3 DNA follows: TGTGCCAGCAGTGTAAGGAGCCCCGGGACTAGCAATGAGCAGTTCTTC. Its protein product is CASSVRSPGTSNEQFF.

The V call is TRBV6-6, the J call TRBJ1-1; perhaps TRBD1 as D (6 bases). Germline CDR1 reads MNHNY; CDR2 reads SVGAGI (reference sequence). This CDR3 has 11 amino acids. V lost 6 bases and J lost 11, with 13 bases in between. CDR3 loop: CASSDQGSAFF. The CDR3 DNA follows: TGTGCCAGCAGCGACCAGGGGTCGGCTTTCTTT.

J is TRBJ2-1 and V is TRBV19, with TRBD1 as a possible D gene (6 bases). The CDR3 contains 13 residues. The germline V and J ends were trimmed by 9 bases and 4 bases, with 13 bases remaining between them. Germline CDR1 LNHDA, CDR2 SQIVND (reference sequence). CDR3 sequence: CASNRDRYNEQFF. The CDR3 DNA is TGTGCCAGCAACAGAGACAGGTACAATGAGCAGTTCTTC.

This clone was counted a single time. The chain carries TRBV5-4 and TRBJ2-2, with D perhaps TRBD2 (5 bases). CDR3 length equals 15 residues. Per the germline V gene, CDR1 is SGHNT and CDR2 is YYREEE (reference sequence). V was trimmed by 0 bases and J by 4 bases, leaving 10 bases between them. The CDR3 DNA is TGTGCCAGCAGCTTGGAGCTAGCAGGCACCGGGGAGCTGTTTTTT. Protein: CASSLELAGTGELFF.

The chain combines TRBV5-5 with TRBJ1-3, with 11 bases fitting TRBD1. V shed 4 bases, J shed 6 bases, and the junction held 9 bases outside the gene matches. Per the germline V gene, CDR1 is SGHKS and CDR2 is YYEKEE (reference sequence). The CDR3 runs 16 residues. The CDR3 bases are TGTGCCAGCAGCCTTTGGACAGGGGGCTTCGAAAACACCATATATTTT. Residues: CASSLWTGGFENTIYF. Supplemented by reference TRBV5-5 and TRBJ1-3, the full variable domain reads DAGVTQSPTHLIKTRGQQVTLRCSPISGHKSVSWYQQVLGQGPQFIFQYYEKEERGRGNFPDRFSARQFPNYSSELNVNALLLGDSALYLCASSLWTGGFENTIYFGEGSWLTVV.

The chain employs TRBV20-1 and TRBJ1-2, with D maybe TRBD1 (5 bases). The V gene lost 3 bases and the J gene lost 5 bases, with 7 bases spanning the gap. CDR1 and CDR2 (germline): DFQATT, SNEGSKA (reference sequence). This CDR3 is built from 11 residues. CDR3 sequence reads: CSASGGYGYTF. The CDR3 DNA reads as TGCAGTGCTAGTGGGGGTTATGGCTACACCTTC.

This clone has a single count. The rearrangement joins TRBV6-5 to TRBJ2-5, with TRBD1 as a possible D gene (5 bases). The V end was cut by 7 bases, the J end by 2 bases, with 17 bases between. This CDR3 contains 15 residues. CDR1 and CDR2 from the germline V gene are MNHEY and SVGAGI. The CDR3 DNA reads TGTGCCAGCACCATAAACGGGCAGGGTCAAGAGACCCAGTACTTC. Residues: CASTINGQGQETQYF.

This chain uses TRBV4-1 with TRBJ1-6; 7 positions agree with TRBD1. The CDR3 totals 16 residues. Germline V gene lookup returns CDR1 MGHRA and CDR2 YSYEKL. Trimming took 2 bases from V and 7 from J; bases not matched to a gene: 8. The CDR3: CASSQMTGTQNSPLHF. DNA of the CDR3: TGCGCCAGCAGCCAAATGACAGGGACCCAAAATTCACCCCTCCACTTT.

The chain couples TRBV19 to TRBJ1-4; D possibly corresponds to TRBD1 (6 bases). CDR3 size: 13 residues. In germline, CDR1 is LNHDA, CDR2 SQIVND (reference sequence). Trimming stripped 5 bases from V and 5 bases from J, with 9 bases between. CDR3 region: CASSGQLNEKLFF. CDR3 nucleotide sequence: TGTGCCAGTAGTGGACAGCTGAATGAAAAACTGTTTTTT.

This chain uses TRBV7-8 with TRBJ2-4; D call uncertain. CDR3 length: 16 residues. V lost 5 bases to trimming and J lost 5 bases, with 19 bases between them. CDR1 and CDR2 (germline): SGHVS, FQNEAQ. The CDR3 sequence is CASSRTGAVKENIQYF. CDR3 coding DNA: TGTGCCAGCAGCCGAACGGGTGCAGTAAAAGAAAACATTCAGTACTTC.

The rearrangement joins TRBV3-1 (or the pseudogene TRBV3-2) to TRBJ1-4, with 7 bases matching TRBD1. The CDR3 runs 16 residues. In germline, CDR1 is LGHDT, CDR2 YNNKEL (reference sequence). Trimming cost V 1 base and J 8 bases; bases outside gene matches: 10. CDR3 nucleotides: TGTGCCAGCAGCCAAGCAACGACAGGGTCATCAGAAAAACTGTTTTTT. Translation gives CASSQATTGSSEKLFF.